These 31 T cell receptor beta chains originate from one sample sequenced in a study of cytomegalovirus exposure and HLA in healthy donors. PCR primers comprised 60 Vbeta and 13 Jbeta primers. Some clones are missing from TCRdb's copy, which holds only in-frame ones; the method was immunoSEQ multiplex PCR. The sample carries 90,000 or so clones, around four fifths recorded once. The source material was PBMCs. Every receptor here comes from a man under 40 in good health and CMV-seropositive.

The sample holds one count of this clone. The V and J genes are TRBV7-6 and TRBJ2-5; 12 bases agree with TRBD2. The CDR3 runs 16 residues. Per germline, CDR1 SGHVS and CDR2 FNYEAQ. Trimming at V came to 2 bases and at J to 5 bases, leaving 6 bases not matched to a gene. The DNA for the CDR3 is TGTGCCAGCAGCTTAAATACCGGACTAGCGGGGGAGACCCAGTACTTC. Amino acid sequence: CASSLNTGLAGETQYF.

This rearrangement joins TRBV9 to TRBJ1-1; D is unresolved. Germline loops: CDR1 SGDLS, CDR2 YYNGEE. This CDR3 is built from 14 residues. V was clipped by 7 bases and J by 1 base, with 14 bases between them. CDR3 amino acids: CASSPEAENTEAFF. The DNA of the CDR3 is TGTGCCAGCTCTCCAGAGGCAGAGAACACTGAAGCTTTCTTT.

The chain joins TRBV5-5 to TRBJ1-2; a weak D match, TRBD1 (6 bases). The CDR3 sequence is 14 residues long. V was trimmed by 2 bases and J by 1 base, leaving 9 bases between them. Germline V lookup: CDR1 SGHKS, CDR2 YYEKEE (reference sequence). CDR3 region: CASSFDRYNYGYTF. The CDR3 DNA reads TGTGCCAGCAGCTTCGACAGGTATAACTATGGCTACACCTTC.

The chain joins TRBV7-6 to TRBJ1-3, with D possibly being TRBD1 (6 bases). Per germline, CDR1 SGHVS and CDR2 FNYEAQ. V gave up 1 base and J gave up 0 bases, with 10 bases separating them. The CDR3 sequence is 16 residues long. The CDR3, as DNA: TGTGCCAGCAGCTTAGGGACAGTGAGCTCTGGAAACACCATATATTTT. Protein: CASSLGTVSSGNTIYF. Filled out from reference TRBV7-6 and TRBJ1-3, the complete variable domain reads GAGVSQSPRYKVTKRGQDVALRCDPISGHVSLYWYRQALGQGPEFLTYFNYEAQQDKSGLPNDRFSAERPEGSISTLTIQRTEQRDSAMYRCASSLGTVSSGNTIYFGEGSWLTVV.

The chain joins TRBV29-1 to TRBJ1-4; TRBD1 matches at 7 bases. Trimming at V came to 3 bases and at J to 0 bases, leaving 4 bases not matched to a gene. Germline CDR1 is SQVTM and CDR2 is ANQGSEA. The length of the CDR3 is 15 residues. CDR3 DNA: TGCAGCGTTGATCGGGACAGTACAACTAATGAAAAACTGTTTTTT. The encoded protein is CSVDRDSTTNEKLFF.

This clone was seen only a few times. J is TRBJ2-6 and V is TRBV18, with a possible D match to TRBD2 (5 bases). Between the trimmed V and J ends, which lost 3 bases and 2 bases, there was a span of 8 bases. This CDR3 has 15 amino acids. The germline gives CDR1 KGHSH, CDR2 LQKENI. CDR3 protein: CASSPGVTGANVLTF. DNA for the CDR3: TGTGCCAGCTCACCCGGGGTTACTGGGGCCAACGTCCTGACTTTC. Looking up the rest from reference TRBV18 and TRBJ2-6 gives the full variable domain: NAGVMQNPRHLVRRRGQEARLRCSPMKGHSHVYWYRQLPEEGLKFMVYLQKENIIDESGMPKERFSAEFPKEGPSILRIQQVVRGDSAAYFCASSPGVTGANVLTFGAGSRLTVL.

The CDR3 DNA reads TGTGCCAGCAGCCCCGACTCCTTTAACAATGAGCAGTTCTTC. Protein sequence: CASSPDSFNNEQFF. The chain has TRBV5-4 and TRBJ2-1; D gene uncertain. This CDR3 is 14 amino acids long. Per the germline V gene, CDR1 is SGHNT and CDR2 is YYREEE (reference sequence). Trimming pared 4 bases from V and 5 bases from J, leaving 13 bases between.

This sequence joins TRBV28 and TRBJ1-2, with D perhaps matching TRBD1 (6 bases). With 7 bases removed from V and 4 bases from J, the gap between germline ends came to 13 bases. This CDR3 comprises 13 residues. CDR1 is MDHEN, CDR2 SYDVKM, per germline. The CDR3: CASTDRIAYGYTF. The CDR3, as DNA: TGTGCCAGCACCGACAGGATAGCCTATGGCTACACCTTC.

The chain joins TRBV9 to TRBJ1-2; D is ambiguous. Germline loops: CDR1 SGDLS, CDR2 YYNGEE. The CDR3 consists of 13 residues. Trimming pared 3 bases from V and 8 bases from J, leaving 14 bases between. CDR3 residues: CASSAKEVMGYTF. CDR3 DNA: TGTGCCAGCAGCGCCAAGGAGGTTATGGGCTACACCTTC.

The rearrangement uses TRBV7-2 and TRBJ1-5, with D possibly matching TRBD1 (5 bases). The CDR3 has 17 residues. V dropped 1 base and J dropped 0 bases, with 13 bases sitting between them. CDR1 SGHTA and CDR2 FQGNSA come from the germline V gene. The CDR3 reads CASSLGWRGDSNQPQHF. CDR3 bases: TGTGCCAGCAGCTTAGGATGGAGGGGCGATAGCAATCAGCCCCAGCATTTT.

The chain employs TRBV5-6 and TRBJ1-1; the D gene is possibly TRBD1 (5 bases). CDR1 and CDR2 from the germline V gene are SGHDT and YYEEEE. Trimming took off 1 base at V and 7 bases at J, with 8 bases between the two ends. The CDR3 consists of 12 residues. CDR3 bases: TGTGCCAGCAGCTTGCCGCAGGGTGAAGCTTTCTTT. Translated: CASSLPQGEAFF.

The CDR3 sequence is CAWKRRGGETQYF. In nucleotides, the CDR3 is TGTGCCTGGAAACGCCGGGGAGGAGAGACCCAGTACTTC. The genes are TRBV30 and TRBJ2-5; a possible D gene is TRBD2 (6 bases). Germline V gene data show CDR1 as GTSNPN and CDR2 as SVGIG (reference sequence). The CDR3 runs 13 residues. The V end lost 4 bases, the J end lost 4 bases, and 13 bases lay between the germline ends. Looking up the rest from reference TRBV30 and TRBJ2-5 gives the full variable domain: SQTIHQWPATLVQPVGSPLSLECTVEGTSNPNLYWYRQAAGRGLQLLFYSVGIGQISSEVPQNLSASRPQDRQFILSSKKLLLSDSGFYLCAWKRRGGETQYFGPGTRLLVL.

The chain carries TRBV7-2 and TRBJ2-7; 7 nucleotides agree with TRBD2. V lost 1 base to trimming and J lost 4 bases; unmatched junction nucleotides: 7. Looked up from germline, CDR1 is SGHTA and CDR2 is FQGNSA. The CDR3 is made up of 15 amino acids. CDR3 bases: TGTGCCAGCAGCTTAGACTCGGCTAGCGGTTACGAGCAGTACTTC. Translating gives CASSLDSASGYEQYF. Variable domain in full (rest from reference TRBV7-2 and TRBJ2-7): GAGVSQSPSNKVTEKGKDVELRCDPISGHTALYWYRQSLGQGLEFLIYFQGNSAPDKSGLPSDRFSAERTGGSVSTLTIQRTQQEDSAVYLCASSLDSASGYEQYFGPGTRLTVT.

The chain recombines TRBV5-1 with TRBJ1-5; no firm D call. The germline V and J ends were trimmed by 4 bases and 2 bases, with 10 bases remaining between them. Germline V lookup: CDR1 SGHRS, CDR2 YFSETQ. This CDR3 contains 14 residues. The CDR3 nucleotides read TGCGCCAGCAGCCTGTCCGGGGGCAATCAGCCCCAGCATTTT. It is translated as CASSLSGGNQPQHF. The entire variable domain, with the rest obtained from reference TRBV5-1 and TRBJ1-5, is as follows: KAGVTQTPRYLIKTRGQQVTLSCSPISGHRSVSWYQQTPGQGLQFLFEYFSETQRNKGNFPGRFSGRQFSNSRSEMNVSTLELGDSALYLCASSLSGGNQPQHFGDGTRLSIL.

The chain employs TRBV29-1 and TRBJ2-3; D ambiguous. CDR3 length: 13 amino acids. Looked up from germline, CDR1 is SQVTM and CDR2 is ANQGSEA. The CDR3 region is CSAEGSPADTQYF. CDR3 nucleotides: TGCAGTGCGGAAGGTTCCCCGGCAGATACGCAGTATTTT.

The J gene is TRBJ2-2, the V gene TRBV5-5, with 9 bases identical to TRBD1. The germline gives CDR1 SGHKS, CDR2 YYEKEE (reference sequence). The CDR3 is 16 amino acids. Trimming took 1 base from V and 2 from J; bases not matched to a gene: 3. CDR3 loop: CASSLWTGVNTGELFF. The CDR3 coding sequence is TGTGCCAGCAGCTTGTGGACAGGGGTTAACACCGGGGAGCTGTTTTTT.

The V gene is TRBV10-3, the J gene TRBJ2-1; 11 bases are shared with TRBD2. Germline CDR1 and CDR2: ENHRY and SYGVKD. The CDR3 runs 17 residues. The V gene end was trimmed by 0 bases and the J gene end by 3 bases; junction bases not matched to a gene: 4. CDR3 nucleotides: TGTGCCATCAGTGAGTCTCCACTAGCGGGAGTCTACAATGAGCAGTTCTTC. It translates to CAISESPLAGVYNEQFF.

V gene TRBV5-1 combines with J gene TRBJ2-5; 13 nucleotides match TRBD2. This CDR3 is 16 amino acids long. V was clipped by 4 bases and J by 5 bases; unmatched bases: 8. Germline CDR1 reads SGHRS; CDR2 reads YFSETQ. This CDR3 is CASSRGLAGVPETQYF. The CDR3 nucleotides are TGCGCCAGCAGCAGAGGACTAGCGGGAGTCCCGGAGACCCAGTACTTC.

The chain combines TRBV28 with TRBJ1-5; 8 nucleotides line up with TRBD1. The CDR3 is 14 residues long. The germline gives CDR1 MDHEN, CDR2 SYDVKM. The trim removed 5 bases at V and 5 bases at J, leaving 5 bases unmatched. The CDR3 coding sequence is TGTGCCAGCAGTCCCCCCAGGGGGCATCAGCCCCAGCATTTT. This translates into CASSPPRGHQPQHF.

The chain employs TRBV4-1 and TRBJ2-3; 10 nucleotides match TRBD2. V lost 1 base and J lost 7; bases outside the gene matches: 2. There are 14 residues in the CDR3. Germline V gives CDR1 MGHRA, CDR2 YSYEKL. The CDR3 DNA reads TGCGCCAGCAGCCAAGTGGGACTAGCGAATACGCAGTATTTT. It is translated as CASSQVGLANTQYF.

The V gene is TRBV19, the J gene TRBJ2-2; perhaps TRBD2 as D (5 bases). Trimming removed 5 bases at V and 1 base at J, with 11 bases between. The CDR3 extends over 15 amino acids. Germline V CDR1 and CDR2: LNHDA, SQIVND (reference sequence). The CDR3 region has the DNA TGTGCCAGTAGTGAGCGGACTGTGAACACCGGGGAGCTGTTTTTT. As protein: CASSERTVNTGELFF.

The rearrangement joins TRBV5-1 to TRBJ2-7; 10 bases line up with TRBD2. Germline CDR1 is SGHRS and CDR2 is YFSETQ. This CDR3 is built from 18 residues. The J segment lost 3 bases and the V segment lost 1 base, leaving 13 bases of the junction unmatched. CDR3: CASSLRTQTSSGSYEQYF. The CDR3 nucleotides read TGCGCCAGCAGCTTGAGGACACAAACTTCTAGCGGGAGCTACGAGCAGTACTTC.

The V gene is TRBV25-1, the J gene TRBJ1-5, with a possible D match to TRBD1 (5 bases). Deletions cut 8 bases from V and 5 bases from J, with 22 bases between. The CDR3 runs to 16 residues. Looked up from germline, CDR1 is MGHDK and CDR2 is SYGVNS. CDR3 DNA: TGTGCCAGCTCCTTGGGGGGGGGTACGAGCGATCAGCCCCAGCATTTT. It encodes CASSLGGGTSDQPQHF.

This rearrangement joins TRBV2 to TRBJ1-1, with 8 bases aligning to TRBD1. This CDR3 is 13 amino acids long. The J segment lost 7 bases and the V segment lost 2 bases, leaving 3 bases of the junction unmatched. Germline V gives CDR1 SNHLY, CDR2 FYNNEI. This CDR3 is CASSEQGANEAFF. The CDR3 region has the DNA TGTGCCAGCAGTGAACAGGGGGCTAATGAAGCTTTCTTT.

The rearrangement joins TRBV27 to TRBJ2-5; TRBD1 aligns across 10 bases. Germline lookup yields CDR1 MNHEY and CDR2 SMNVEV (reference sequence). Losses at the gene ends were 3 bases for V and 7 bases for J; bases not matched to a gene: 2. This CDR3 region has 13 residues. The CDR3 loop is CASSLGQGMTQYF. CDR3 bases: TGTGCCAGCAGTTTGGGACAGGGGATGACCCAGTACTTC.

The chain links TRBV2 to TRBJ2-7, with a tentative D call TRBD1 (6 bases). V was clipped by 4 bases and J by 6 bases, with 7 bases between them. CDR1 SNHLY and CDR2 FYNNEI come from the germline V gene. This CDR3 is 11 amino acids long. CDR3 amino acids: CASSGRGEQYF. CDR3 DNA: TGTGCCAGCAGTGGCAGGGGCGAGCAGTACTTC.

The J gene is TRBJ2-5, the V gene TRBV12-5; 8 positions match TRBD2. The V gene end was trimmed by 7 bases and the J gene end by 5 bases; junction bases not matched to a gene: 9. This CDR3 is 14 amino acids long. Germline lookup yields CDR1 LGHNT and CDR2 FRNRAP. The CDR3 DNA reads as TGTGCTAGTGCCCCGGGGGGGGGCCAGGAGACCCAGTACTTC. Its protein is CASAPGGGQETQYF.

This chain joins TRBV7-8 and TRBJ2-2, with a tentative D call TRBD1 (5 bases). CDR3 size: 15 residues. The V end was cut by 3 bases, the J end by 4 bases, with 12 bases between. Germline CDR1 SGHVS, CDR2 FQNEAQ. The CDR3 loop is CASSFDRILTGELFF. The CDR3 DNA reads TGTGCCAGCAGCTTCGACAGAATTCTCACCGGGGAGCTGTTTTTT.

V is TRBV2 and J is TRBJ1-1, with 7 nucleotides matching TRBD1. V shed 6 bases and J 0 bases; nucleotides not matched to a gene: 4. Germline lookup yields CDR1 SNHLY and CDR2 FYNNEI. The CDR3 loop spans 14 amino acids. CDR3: CASRRTGVNTEAFF. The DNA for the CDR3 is TGTGCCAGCAGGAGAACAGGGGTGAACACTGAAGCTTTCTTT.

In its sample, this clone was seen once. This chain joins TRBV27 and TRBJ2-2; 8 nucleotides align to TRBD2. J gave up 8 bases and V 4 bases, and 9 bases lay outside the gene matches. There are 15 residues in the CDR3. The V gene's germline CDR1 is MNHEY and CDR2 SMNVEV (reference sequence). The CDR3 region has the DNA TGTGCCAGCAGTTCATATCTGGCGGGAGGAGGGGAGCTGTTTTTT. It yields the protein CASSSYLAGGGELFF.

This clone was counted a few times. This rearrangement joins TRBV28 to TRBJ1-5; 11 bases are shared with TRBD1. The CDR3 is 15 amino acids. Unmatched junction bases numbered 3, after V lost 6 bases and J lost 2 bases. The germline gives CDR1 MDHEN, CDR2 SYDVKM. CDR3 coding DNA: TGTGCCAGCAGGGGGACAGGGGGAGGCAATCAGCCCCAGCATTTT. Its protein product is CASRGTGGGNQPQHF.